This TCR beta chain was profiled in a study of follicular helper T cells after annual influenza vaccination. Study in general: Blood was drawn on days 0, 7 and 28 after vaccination. The study, taken as a whole, reports: Just roughly 10-23% of cells analyzed had recovered productive TCRB sequences.

Germline CDR1 and CDR2: MDHEN and SYDVKM. The J segment lost 3 bases and the V segment lost 1 base, leaving 2 bases of the junction unmatched. The CDR3 has 15 amino acids. The time point was: 2015-2016 season, pre-vaccination. Of note for this clone: Its antigen is as yet unknown.

Assay: immunoSEQ multiplex PCR; the TCRdb copy retains only in-frame clones and omits some. There are some 14,000 clones in the sample; around 75% occur only once, and 0.4% to 0.55% lies in the top ten. Sequencing was performed on CXCR5- memory CD4+ T cells sorted from blood, taken on the day of influenza vaccination. The source of this sequence is an adult who received the influenza vaccine. The rearrangement joins TRBV28 to TRBJ2-7; TRBD1 matches at 11 bases. CDR3 in DNA: TGTGCCAGCAGTTTATCCGGGACAGGGGGCTACGAGCAGTACTTC. Translation: CASSLSGTGGYEQYF.